This entry features one T cell receptor (beta chain) sequence. What it recognizes is unknown. This specimen comes from a study of T cells in localized non-small cell lung cancer. Here immunoSEQ multiplex PCR was the method, and the copy in TCRdb shows in-frame clones only, minus some. The sample records about 13,000 clones, approximately 88% being singletons. V dropped 2 bases and J dropped 4 bases, with 12 bases sitting between them. The CDR3 runs 15 residues. CDR1 and CDR2 from the germline V gene are SGHAT and FQNNGV. Study results and limitations: In the blood, greater T cell density corresponded to longer overall survival. Maximal T cell clonality occurred in uninvolved adjacent lung, with tumor ranking below it.

The genes are TRBV11-2 and TRBJ2-1, with D possibly TRBD1 on 6 matching bases. The source was peripheral blood, collected before any cancer treatment. The sequence was obtained from a male donor aged 60 or over with stage I squamous cell lung carcinoma. CDR3 nucleotide sequence: TGTGCCAGCAGCTTACCAGGGGTCGTTTACAATGAGCAGTTCTTC. Its translation: CASSLPGVVYNEQFF.